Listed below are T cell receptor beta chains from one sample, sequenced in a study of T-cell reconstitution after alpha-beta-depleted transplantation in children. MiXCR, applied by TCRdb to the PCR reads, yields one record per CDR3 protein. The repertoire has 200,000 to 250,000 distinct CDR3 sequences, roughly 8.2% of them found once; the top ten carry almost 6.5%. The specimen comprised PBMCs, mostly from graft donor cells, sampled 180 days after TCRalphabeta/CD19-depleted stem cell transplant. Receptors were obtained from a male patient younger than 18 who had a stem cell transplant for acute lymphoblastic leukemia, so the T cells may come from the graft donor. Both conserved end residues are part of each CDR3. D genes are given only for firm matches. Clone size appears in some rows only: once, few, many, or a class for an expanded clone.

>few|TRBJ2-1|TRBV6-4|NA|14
CASSDAGTRNEQFF
TGTGCCAGCAGTGACGCTGGGACCCGCAATGAGCAGTTCTTC
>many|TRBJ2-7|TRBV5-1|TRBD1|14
CASSLGQGWYEQYF
TGCGCCAGCAGCTTGGGACAGGGTTGGTACGAGCAGTACTTC
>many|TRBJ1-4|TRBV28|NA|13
CASNDSRNEKLFF
TGTGCATCCAACGATTCTAGGAATGAAAAACTGTTTTTT
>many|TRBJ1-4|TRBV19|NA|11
CASTGYEKLFF
TGTGCCAGCACGGGGTACGAAAAACTGTTTTTT
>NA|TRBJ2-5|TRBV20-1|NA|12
CSALPAGGSQYF
TGCAGTGCTCTACCGGCAGGGGGGTCCCAGTACTTC
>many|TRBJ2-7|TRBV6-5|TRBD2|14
CASRTSGGPGEQYF
TGTGCCAGCAGAACTAGCGGGGGCCCCGGAGAGCAGTACTTC
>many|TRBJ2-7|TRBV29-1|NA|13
CSARVYRSYEQYF
TGCAGCGCCCGTGTGTACAGATCCTACGAGCAGTACTTC
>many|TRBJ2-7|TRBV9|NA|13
CASSSGSFYEQYF
TGTGCCAGCAGCTCGGGGTCGTTCTACGAGCAGTACTTC
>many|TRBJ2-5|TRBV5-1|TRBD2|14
CASSPGTSEETQYF
TGCGCCAGCAGCCCCGGGACTAGCGAAGAGACCCAGTACTTC
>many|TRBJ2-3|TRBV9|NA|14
CASSGGHLTDTQYF
TGTGCCAGCAGCGGGGGGCATCTCACAGATACGCAGTATTTT
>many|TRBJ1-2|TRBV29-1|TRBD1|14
CSVVPTGGYYGYTF
TGCAGCGTTGTCCCCACAGGGGGCTACTATGGCTACACCTTC
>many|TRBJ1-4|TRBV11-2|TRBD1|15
CASSTGQVPNEKLFF
TGTGCCAGCAGCACGGGACAGGTGCCTAATGAAAAACTGTTTTTT
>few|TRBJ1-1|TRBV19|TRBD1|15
CASSIAGTGMTEAFF
TGTGCCAGTAGTATAGCGGGGACAGGGATGACTGAAGCTTTCTTT
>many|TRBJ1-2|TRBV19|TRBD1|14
CASSKQQGQDGYTF
TGTGCCAGTAGTAAACAACAGGGGCAAGATGGCTACACCTTC
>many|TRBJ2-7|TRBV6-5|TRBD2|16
CASSYSASGRAYEQYF
TGTGCCAGCAGTTACTCTGCGAGCGGGAGGGCCTACGAGCAGTACTTC
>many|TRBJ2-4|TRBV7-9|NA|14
CASSLGYLKNIQYF
TGTGCCAGCAGCTTGGGCTACCTCAAAAACATTCAGTACTTC
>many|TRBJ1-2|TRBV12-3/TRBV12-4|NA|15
CASSLVGGVNYGYTF
TGTGCCAGCAGTTTGGTTGGCGGGGTCAACTATGGCTACACCTTC
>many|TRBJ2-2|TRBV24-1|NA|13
CATMGANTGELFF
TGTGCCACCATGGGAGCGAACACCGGGGAGCTGTTTTTT
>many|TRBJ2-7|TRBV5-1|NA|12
CASRTGNYEQYF
TGCGCCAGCAGGACAGGCAACTACGAGCAGTACTTC
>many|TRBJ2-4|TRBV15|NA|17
CATSRVFGATPKNIQYF
TGTGCCACCAGCAGAGTTTTCGGGGCGACTCCCAAAAACATTCAGTACTTC
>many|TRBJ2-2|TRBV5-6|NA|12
CASSPSAGELFF
TGTGCCAGCAGCCCCAGCGCCGGGGAGCTGTTTTTT
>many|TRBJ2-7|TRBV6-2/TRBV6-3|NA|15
CASSYVGERVYEQYF
TGTGCCAGCAGTTACGTGGGGGAGAGGGTTTACGAGCAGTACTTC